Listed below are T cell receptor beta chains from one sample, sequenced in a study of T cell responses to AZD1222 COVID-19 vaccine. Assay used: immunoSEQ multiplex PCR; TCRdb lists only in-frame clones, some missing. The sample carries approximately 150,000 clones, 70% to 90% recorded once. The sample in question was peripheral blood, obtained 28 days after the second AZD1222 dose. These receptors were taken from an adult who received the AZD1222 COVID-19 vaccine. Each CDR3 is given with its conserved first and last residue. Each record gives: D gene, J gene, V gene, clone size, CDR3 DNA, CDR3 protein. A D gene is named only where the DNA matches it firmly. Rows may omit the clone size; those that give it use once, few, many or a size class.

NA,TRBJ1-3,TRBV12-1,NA,TGTGCCAGCAGTTACCATTACATGGCTGGAAACACCATATATTTT,CASSYHYMAGNTIYF
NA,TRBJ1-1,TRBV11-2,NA,TGTGCCAGCAGCCCCTCGGGGCGCCGGACTGAAGCTTTCTTT,CASSPSGRRTEAFF
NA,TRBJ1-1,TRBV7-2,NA,TGTGCCAGCAGCTTACCAAACAGGGATGAAGCTTTCTTT,CASSLPNRDEAFF
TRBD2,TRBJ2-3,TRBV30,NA,TGTGCCTGGAGCCGGCAGGCGGGGGGGGCAGATACGCAGTATTTT,CAWSRQAGGADTQYF
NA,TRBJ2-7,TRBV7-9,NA,TGTGCCAGCAGCTTAGGATCAGACAGACTTCGATACTTC,CASSLGSDRLRYF
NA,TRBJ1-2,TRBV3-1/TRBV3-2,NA,TGTGCCAGCAGCCAAGGTCGGTCTAACTATGGCTACACCTTC,CASSQGRSNYGYTF
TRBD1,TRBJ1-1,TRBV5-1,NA,TGCGCCAGCAGCTTTGGAGGGACAGTGATGAACACTGAAGCTTTCTTT,CASSFGGTVMNTEAFF
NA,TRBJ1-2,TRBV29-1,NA,TGCAGCGTTGAAGGCGGACGGATTTATGGCTACACCTTC,CSVEGGRIYGYTF
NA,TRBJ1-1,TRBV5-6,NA,TGTGCCAGCAGCAAGCCGGGACGTCTGGTTGTGGCTTTCTTT,CASSKPGRLVVAFF
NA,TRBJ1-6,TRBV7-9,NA,TGTGCCAGCAGCTTAGGGACAGACTCACCCCTCCACTTT,CASSLGTDSPLHF
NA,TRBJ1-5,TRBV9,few,TGTGCCAGCAGCGTAGGAGGATCAGATCAGCCCCAGCATTTT,CASSVGGSDQPQHF
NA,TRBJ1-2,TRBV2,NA,TGTGCCAGCGATAATATGGCAGTTTATGGCTACACCTTC,CASDNMAVYGYTF
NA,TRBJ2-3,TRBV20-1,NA,TGCAGTGCTAGTTTCGGGGGTCGCACAGATACGCAGTATTTT,CSASFGGRTDTQYF
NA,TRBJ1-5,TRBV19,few,TGTGCCAGTAGTATTAGACTCGCGGATCAGCCCCAGCATTTT,CASSIRLADQPQHF
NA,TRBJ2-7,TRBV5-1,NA,TGCGCCAGCAGCTTGGAAGCTGTCTCCTACGAGCAGTACTTC,CASSLEAVSYEQYF
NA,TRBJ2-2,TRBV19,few,TGTGCCAGTAGTAACCCTAGGGGCTCCGGCTCCACCGGGGAGCTGTTTTTT,CASSNPRGSGSTGELFF
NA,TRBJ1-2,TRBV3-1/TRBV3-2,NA,TGTGCCAGCAGCCAAGATCCCCCCGGGGTCACATATGGCTACACCTTC,CASSQDPPGVTYGYTF
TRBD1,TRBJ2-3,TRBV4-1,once,TGCGCCAGCAGCCCGATGACAGGGGGGACCACAGATACGCAGTATTTT,CASSPMTGGTTDTQYF
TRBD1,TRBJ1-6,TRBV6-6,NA,TGTGCCAGCAGCCTCTTTCGGGACAGGGGGAATTCACCCCTCCACTTT,CASSLFRDRGNSPLHF
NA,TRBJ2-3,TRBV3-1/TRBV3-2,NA,TGTGCCAGCAGCCACCGCACCGCTAGCGGCACAGATACGCAGTATTTT,CASSHRTASGTDTQYF
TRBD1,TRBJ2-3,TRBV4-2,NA,TGTGCCAGTACCCAGGGGGCTATGGGCACAGATACGCAGTATTTT,CASTQGAMGTDTQYF
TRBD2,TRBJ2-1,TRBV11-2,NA,TGTGCCAGCAGCTTAGTACTAGCGGGGGAACTCTACAATGAGCAGTTCTTC,CASSLVLAGELYNEQFF
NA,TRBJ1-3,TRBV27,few,TGTGCCAGCAGTTTGGGTCCTGGAAACACCATATATTTT,CASSLGPGNTIYF
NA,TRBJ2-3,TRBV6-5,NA,TGTGCCTGCCTGGCCATAAGCACAGATACGCAGTATTTT,CACLAISTDTQYF
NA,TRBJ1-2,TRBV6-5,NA,TGTGCCAGCAGTTACTCGGGGGCAGCCGGCTATGGCTACACCTTC,CASSYSGAAGYGYTF
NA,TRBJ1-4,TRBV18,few,TGTGCCAGCTCACCACCGAGAGGTCTTAATGAAAAACTGTTTTTT,CASSPPRGLNEKLFF